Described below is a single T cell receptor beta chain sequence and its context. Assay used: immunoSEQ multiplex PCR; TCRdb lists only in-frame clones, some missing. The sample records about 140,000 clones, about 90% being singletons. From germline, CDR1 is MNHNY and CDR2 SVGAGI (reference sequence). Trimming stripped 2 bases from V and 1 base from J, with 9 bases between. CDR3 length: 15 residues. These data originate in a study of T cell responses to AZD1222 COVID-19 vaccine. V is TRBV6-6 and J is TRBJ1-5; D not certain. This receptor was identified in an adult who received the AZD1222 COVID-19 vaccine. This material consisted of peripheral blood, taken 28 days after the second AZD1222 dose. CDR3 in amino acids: CASSYGSSSNQPQHF. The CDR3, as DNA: TGTGCCAGCAGTTACGGGAGTTCAAGCAATCAGCCCCAGCATTTT.